The T cell receptor (beta chain) described here comes from a study of beta chain features in type 1 diabetes. Study-level information: Healthy donors and patients showed comparable age, gender and cell yields. All samples combined gave under 110,000,000 sorted cells for examination.

Of the isolated RNA, all was reverse transcribed, and so the sequenced material was expressed TCRB transcripts. Using immunoSEQ multiplex PCR, the repertoire was profiled, and TCRdb retains in-frame clones only, with some absent. The table records approximately 160,000 clones, less than 9.5% of them present only once. This clone was seen at least ten times. One heparinised blood draw, averaging about 120 mL, came from each donor. Sequenced input: central memory CD4+ T cells from blood. The clonotype originates from a young woman in good health.

DNA for the CDR3: TGCGCCAGCAGCCAAGTAGTCGCGGCCTCCTACGAGCAGTACTTC. This translates into CASSQVVAASYEQYF. V is TRBV4-3 and J is TRBJ2-7, with unresolved D. CDR1 and CDR2 (germline): LGHNA, YSLEER. Trimming stripped 1 base from V and 0 bases from J, with 10 bases between. The CDR3 is made up of 15 amino acids.